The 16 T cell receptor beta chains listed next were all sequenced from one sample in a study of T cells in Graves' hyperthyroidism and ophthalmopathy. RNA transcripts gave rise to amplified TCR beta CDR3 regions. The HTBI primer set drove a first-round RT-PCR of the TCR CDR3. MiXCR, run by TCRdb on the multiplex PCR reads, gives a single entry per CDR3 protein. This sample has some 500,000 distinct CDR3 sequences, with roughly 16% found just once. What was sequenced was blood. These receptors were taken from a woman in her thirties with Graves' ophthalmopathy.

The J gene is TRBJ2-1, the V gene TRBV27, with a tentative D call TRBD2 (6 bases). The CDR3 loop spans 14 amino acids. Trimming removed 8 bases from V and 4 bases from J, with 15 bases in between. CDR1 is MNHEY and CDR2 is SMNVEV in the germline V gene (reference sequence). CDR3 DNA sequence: TGTGCCAGCCGTGGGGGGAGAGGTTACAATGAGCAGTTCTTC. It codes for CASRGGRGYNEQFF.

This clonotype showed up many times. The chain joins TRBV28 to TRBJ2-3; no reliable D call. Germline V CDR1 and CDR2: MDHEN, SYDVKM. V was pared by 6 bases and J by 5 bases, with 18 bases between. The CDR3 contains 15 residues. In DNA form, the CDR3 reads TGTGCCAGCAGCTCGTTGGCCACTGGGCAAGATACGCAGTATTTT. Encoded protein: CASSSLATGQDTQYF.

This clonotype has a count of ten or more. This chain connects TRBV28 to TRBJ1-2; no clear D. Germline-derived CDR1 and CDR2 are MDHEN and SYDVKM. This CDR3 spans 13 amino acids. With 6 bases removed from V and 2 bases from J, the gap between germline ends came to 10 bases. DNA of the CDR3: TGTGCCAGCAGCCTTGGTGGCAACTATGGCTACACCTTC. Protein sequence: CASSLGGNYGYTF.

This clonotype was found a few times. CDR3 region: CASSAGTPSAGSPLHF. As DNA, the CDR3 is TGTGCCAGCAGCGCCGGGACTCCTAGCGCTGGTTCACCCCTCCACTTT. The chain uses TRBV9 and TRBJ1-6; the D gene is possibly TRBD1 (5 bases). V lost 3 bases to trimming and J lost 9 bases, with 19 bases between them. The CDR3 is made up of 16 amino acids. Looked up from germline, CDR1 is SGDLS and CDR2 is YYNGEE.

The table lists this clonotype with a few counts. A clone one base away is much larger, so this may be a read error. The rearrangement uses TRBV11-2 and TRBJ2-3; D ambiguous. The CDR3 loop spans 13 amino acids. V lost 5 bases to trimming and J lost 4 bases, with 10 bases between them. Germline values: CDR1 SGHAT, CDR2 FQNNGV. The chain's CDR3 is CASSILGADTQYF. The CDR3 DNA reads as TGTGCCAGCAGCATATTAGGCGCAGATACGCAGTATTTT.

The CDR3 nucleotides read TGCAGCGTTGTAGGGGCGGCCACCGGGGAGCTGTTTTTT. Its protein is CSVVGAATGELFF. This chain joins TRBV29-1 and TRBJ2-2; TRBD1 might be the D (5 bases). CDR1 and CDR2 from the germline V gene are SQVTM and ANQGSEA. The V gene lost 4 bases and the J gene lost 4 bases, with 10 bases spanning the gap. This CDR3 has 13 amino acids.

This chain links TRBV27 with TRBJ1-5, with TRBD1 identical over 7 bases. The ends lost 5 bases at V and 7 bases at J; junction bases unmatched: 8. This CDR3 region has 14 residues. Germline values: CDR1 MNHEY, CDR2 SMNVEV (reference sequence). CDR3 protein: CASSPPQGEQPQHF. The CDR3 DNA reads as TGTGCCAGCAGTCCCCCGCAGGGGGAGCAGCCCCAGCATTTT.

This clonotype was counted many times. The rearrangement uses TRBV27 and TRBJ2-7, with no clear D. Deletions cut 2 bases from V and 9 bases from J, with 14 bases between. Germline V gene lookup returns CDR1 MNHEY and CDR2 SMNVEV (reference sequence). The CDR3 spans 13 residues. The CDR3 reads CASSLTAVLPQYF. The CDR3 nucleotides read TGTGCCAGCAGTTTAACGGCAGTCTTACCGCAGTACTTC.

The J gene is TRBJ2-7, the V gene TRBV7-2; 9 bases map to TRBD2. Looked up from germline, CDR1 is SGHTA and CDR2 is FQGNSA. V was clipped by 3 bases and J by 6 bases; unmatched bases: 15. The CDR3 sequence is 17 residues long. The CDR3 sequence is CASSFIPPPAGGFEQYF. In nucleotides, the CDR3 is TGTGCCAGCAGCTTCATACCTCCCCCAGCGGGAGGTTTCGAGCAGTACTTC.

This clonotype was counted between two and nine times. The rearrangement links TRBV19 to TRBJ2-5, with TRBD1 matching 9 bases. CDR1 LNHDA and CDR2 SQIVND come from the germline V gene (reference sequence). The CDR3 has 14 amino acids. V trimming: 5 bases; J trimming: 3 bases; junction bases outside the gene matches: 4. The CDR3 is CASSLQGAEETQYF. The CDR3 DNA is TGTGCCAGTAGTCTACAGGGGGCGGAAGAGACCCAGTACTTC.

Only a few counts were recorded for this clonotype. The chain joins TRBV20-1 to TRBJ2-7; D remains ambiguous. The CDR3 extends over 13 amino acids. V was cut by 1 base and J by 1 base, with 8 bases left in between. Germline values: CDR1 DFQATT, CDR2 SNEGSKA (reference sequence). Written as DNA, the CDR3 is TGCAGTGCTAGAGCGAGGACGTCCTACGAGCAGTACTTC. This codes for CSARARTSYEQYF.

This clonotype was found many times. Here the CDR3 DNA reads TGTGCCAGCAGTTACTCGAGGCCTAGCTCTACCTACAATGAGCAGTTCTTC. Protein product: CASSYSRPSSTYNEQFF. The chain combines TRBV6-2 or TRBV6-3 with TRBJ2-1; possible D gene TRBD2, 5 bases. The CDR3 has 17 residues. The ends were cut back, 0 bases at V and 2 bases at J, with 14 bases in the middle. Germline-derived CDR1 and CDR2 are MNHEY and SVGEGT.

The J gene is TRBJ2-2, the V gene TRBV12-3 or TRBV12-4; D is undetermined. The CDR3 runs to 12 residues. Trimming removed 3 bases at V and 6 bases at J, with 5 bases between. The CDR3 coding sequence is TGTGCCAGCAGTTTCGACGCCGGGGAGCTGTTTTTT. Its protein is CASSFDAGELFF.

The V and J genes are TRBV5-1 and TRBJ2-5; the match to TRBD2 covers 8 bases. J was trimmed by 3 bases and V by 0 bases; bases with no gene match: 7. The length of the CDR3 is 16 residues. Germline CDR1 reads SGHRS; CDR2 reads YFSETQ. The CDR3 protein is CASSLVGAGVEETQYF. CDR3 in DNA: TGCGCCAGCAGCTTGGTGGGAGCGGGAGTGGAAGAGACCCAGTACTTC. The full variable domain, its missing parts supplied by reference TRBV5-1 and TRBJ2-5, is KAGVTQTPRYLIKTRGQQVTLSCSPISGHRSVSWYQQTPGQGLQFLFEYFSETQRNKGNFPGRFSGRQFSNSRSEMNVSTLELGDSALYLCASSLVGAGVEETQYFGPGTRLLVL.

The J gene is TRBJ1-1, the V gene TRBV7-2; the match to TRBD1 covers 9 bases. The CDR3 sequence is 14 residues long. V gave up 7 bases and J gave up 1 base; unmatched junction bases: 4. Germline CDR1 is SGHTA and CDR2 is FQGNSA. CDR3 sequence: CASIPGQGNTEAFF. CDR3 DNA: TGTGCCAGCATCCCGGGACAGGGGAACACTGAAGCTTTCTTT.

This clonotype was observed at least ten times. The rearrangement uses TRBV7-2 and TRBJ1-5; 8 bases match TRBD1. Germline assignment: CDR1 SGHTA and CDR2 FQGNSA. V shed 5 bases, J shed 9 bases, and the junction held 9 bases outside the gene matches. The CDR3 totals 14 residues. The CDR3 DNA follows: TGTGCCAGCAGCAAAGGCACAGGGGGAGGGCCCCAGCATTTT. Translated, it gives CASSKGTGGGPQHF.